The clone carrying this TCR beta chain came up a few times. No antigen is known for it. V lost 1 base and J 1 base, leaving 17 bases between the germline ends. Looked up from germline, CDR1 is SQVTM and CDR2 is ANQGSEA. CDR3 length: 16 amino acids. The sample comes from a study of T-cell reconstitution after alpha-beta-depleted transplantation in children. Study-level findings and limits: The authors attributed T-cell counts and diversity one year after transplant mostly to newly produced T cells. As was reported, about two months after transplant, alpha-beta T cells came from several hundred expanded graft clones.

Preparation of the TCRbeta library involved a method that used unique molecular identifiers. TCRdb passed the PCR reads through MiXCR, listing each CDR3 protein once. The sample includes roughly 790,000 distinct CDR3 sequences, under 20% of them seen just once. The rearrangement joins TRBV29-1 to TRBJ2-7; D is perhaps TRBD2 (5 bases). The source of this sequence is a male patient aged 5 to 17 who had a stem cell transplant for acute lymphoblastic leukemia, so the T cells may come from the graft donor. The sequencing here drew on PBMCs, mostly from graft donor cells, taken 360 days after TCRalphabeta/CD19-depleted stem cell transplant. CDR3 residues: CSVEGGEGFKSYEQYF. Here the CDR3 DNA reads TGCAGCGTTGAAGGGGGTGAGGGCTTTAAATCCTACGAGCAGTACTTC.